This T cell receptor (beta chain) was observed in a study of OX40 agonist ivuxolimab in advanced cancers. The data were produced by immunoSEQ multiplex PCR, yet TCRdb's version contains in-frame clones alone and is incomplete. Among 45,000 to 60,000 clones listed, almost 90% were seen once. The CDR3 runs 14 residues. Germline V gene sequence: CDR1 SGHNT, CDR2 YENEEA. Of note for this clone: An end of the junction does not agree with germline; a read error may underlie this.

Material: CD4+ or CD8+ T cells sorted from blood, obtained in a trial of the OX40 agonist ivuxolimab. The sequence was obtained from an adult with an advanced solid tumor such as melanoma, head and neck, liver or kidney cancer. The chain couples TRBV11-3 to TRBJ1-2, with 7 bases that match TRBD1. CDR3 residues: CASNLGGSNYGYTF. CDR3 nucleotides: TGTGCCAGCAACTTAGGGGGCTCAAACTATGGCTACACCTTC. The variable domain in full, completed from reference TRBV11-3 and TRBJ1-2, reads EAGVVQSPRYKIIEKKQPVAFWCNPISGHNTLYWYLQNLGQGPELLIRYENEEAVDDSQLPKDRFSAERLKGVDSTLKIQPAELGDSAVYLCASNLGGSNYGYTFGSGTRLTVV.